Detailed here is one T cell receptor beta chain. What it recognizes is unknown. The data are from a study of OX40 agonist ivuxolimab in advanced cancers. Study details: Patients got intravenous ivuxolimab at 0.01 to 10 mg/kg every 2 weeks.

The repertoire was sequenced with immunoSEQ multiplex PCR; TCRdb's copy has only in-frame clones and lacks some. Of more than 100,000 clones listed, about nine tenths are singletons. The length of the CDR3 is 15 residues. From germline, CDR1 is SGHAT and CDR2 FQNNGV. Trimming cost V 3 bases and J 8 bases, with 17 bases left between them. The study's findings and limits: Researchers report that CD8+ T cells had, on average, more expanded clones than CD4+.

V and J are TRBV11-2 and TRBJ2-1; TRBD2 is a possible D gene (6 bases). This sequence was found in an adult with an advanced solid tumor such as melanoma, head and neck, liver or kidney cancer. Sequences were derived from CD4+ or CD8+ T cells sorted from blood, sampled in a trial of the OX40 agonist ivuxolimab. The CDR3 protein is CASSFRERPRDEQFF. In DNA form, the CDR3 reads TGTGCCAGCAGCTTCCGGGAGCGGCCCAGGGATGAGCAGTTCTTC.